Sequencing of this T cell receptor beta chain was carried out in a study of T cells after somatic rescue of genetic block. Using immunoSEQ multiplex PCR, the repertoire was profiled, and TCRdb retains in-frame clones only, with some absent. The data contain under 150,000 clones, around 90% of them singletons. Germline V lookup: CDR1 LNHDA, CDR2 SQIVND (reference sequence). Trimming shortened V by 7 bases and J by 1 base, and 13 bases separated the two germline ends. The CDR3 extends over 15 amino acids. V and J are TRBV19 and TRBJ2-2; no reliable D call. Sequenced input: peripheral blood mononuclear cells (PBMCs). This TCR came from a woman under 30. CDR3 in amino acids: CASTGIWENTGELFF. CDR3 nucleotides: TGTGCCAGTACCGGCATATGGGAGAACACCGGGGAGCTGTTTTTT.